Listed below are T cell receptor beta chains from one sample, sequenced in a study of blood T cell repertoires in COVID-19. The table came from immunoSEQ multiplex PCR; TCRdb's copy has only in-frame clones and leaves some out. In the table there are 65,000 to 95,000 clones, 85% of which are singletons. Specimen: peripheral blood. The receptors originated from an elderly man with active or convalescent COVID-19. CDR3s include the opening cysteine and the closing phenylalanine or tryptophan. The D gene is left open where the match is weak. Clone sizes are given selectively: once, few, many, or a class where the clone is expanded.

>TRBD1|TRBV7-2|TRBJ1-1|.
TGTGCCAGCAGCTTAGAAGGGACAGAGAACACTGAAGCTTTCTTT
CASSLEGTENTEAFF
>.|TRBV19|TRBJ1-5|few
TGTGCCAGTAGTATTACCCTTAACAGCCACAATCAGCCCCAGCATTTT
CASSITLNSHNQPQHF
>TRBD1|TRBV7-9|TRBJ2-5|few
TGTGCCAGCAGCTTACCGGGACAGGGAGGGACCCAGTACTTC
CASSLPGQGGTQYF
>TRBD1|TRBV11-3|TRBJ1-1|.
TGTGCCAGCAGCCCCTCGACAGGGTTGGGCACTGAAGCTTTCTTT
CASSPSTGLGTEAFF
>.|TRBV2|TRBJ1-1|.
TGTGCCAGCAGTGAAGCTCGTCTAACTGAAGCTTTCTTT
CASSEARLTEAFF
>.|TRBV6-5|TRBJ2-3|.
TGTGCCAGCAGCCAAAGGACAGTCACAGATACGCAGTATTTT
CASSQRTVTDTQYF
>.|TRBV7-2|TRBJ1-6|.
TGTGCCAGCAGCCCGGGTGAGGCCTATAATTCACCCCTCCACTTT
CASSPGEAYNSPLHF
>.|TRBV28|TRBJ1-5|.
TGTGCCAGCAGTTTGATCCGCGGAAACCCCCAGCATTTT
CASSLIRGNPQHF
>TRBD2|TRBV5-1|TRBJ2-2|.
TGCGCCAGCAGGGTCATACTAGCGGGGGTCACCGGGGAGCTGTTTTTT
CASRVILAGVTGELFF
>.|TRBV12-3/TRBV12-4|TRBJ2-3|.
TGTGCCAGCAGTGAGGGGGTTTCAGATACGCAGTATTTT
CASSEGVSDTQYF
>.|TRBV5-6|TRBJ1-6|.
TGTGCCAGCAGCCAGACCCGGGGAAATTCACCCCTCCACTTT
CASSQTRGNSPLHF
>.|TRBV11-2|TRBJ2-2|.
TGTGCCAGCAGCGTCCAGGGATTCGGGGAGCTGTTTTTT
CASSVQGFGELFF
>TRBD1|TRBV6-5|TRBJ2-1|.
TGTGCCAGCAGTTACGACAGGGGGTCGATCAATGAGCAGTTCTTC
CASSYDRGSINEQFF
>TRBD1|TRBV19|TRBJ1-1|.
TGTGCCAGTAGTAGGACAGGGGAAGCTTTCTTT
CASSRTGEAFF
>TRBD2|TRBV19|TRBJ2-3|.
TGTGCCAGTAGGACAACCCGGGAGGGCACAGATACGCAGTATTTT
CASRTTREGTDTQYF
>TRBD1|TRBV6-1|TRBJ1-6|.
TGTGCCAGCAGTGAAGCGACAGGGCCCTCACCCCTCCACTTT
CASSEATGPSPLHF
>.|TRBV6-6|TRBJ1-6|few
TGTGCCAGCAGTCGGGTTATGGGGAGCTCCTATAATTCACCCCTCCACTTT
CASSRVMGSSYNSPLHF
>TRBD2|TRBV5-1|TRBJ2-2|.
TGCGCCAGCAGCTTCGAAGCGGGAAGTAACACCGGGGAGCTGTTTTTT
CASSFEAGSNTGELFF
>TRBD2|TRBV24-1|TRBJ2-6|.
TGTGCCACCAATGCGGGAGGAAGCTCTGGGGCCAACGTCCTGACTTTC
CATNAGGSSGANVLTF
>TRBD2|TRBV30|TRBJ2-3|.
TGTGCCTGGAGTGTAAAAGCGGGATTAGCAGATACGCAGTATTTT
CAWSVKAGLADTQYF
>.|TRBV27|TRBJ1-2|.
TGTGCCAGCAGACCCCCTGGGGCCGGGAACTATGGCTACACCTTC
CASRPPGAGNYGYTF
>TRBD1|TRBV19|TRBJ1-2|.
TGTGCCAGTAGTATGACAGGGGCTAACTATGGCTACACCTTC
CASSMTGANYGYTF
>TRBD1|TRBV2|TRBJ1-2|.
TGTGCCAGCACTTTCGGTAGGGGGCCGGGTGGCTACACCTTC
CASTFGRGPGGYTF